This TCR beta chain was captured by sequencing in a study of blood T cells in healthy people across ages. General study results and limits: Naive T cell percentage strongly correlated with TCR beta diversity. The study lacked donor CMV status, which possibly confounded expanded clonotype changes. Underestimates were what the diversity estimates from one million T cells were considered to be.

Primers used in a second PCR of roughly 6 to 12 cycles were a sample-barcoded 5' primer and a J-beta primer mix. Each cDNA molecule carried a tag from a template-switch adaptor that contained 12 random nucleotides. TCRdb reprocessed the 5' RACE reads via MiXCR and lists one record per CDR3 protein. The table records some 700,000 distinct CDR3 sequences, 40% to 45% of them present only once. With respect to this clonotype: Its antigen is still unknown.

V lost 8 bases to trimming and J lost 7 bases, with 16 bases between them. The CDR3 has 13 residues. Germline V gene sequence: CDR1 MNHEY, CDR2 SMNVEV (reference sequence). The receptor's source is a woman aged 60-70 years in good health. The sequencing input was blood. The rearrangement uses TRBV27 and TRBJ2-3; D uncertain. CDR3 nucleotide sequence: TGTGCCAGCTCCGGCAGAGTTGGCCATACGCAGTATTTT. It is translated as CASSGRVGHTQYF.